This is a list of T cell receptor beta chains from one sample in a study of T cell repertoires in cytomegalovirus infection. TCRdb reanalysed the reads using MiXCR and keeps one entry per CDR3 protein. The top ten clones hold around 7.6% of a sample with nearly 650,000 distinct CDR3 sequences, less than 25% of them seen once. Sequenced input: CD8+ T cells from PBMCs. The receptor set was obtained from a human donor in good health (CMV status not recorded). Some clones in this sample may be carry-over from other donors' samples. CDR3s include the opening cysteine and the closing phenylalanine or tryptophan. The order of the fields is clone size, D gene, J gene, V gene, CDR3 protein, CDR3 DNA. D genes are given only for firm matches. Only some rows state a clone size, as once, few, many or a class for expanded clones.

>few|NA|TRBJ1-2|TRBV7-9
CASTPRSYGYTF
TGTGCCAGCACCCCCAGAAGCTATGGCTACACCTTC
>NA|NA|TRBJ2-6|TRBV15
CATSSTFLSSGANVLNF
TGTGCCACCAGCAGTACTTTCTTAAGCTCTGGGGCCAACGTCCTGAATTTC
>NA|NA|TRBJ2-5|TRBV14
CASSQMGEGLQETQYF
TGTGCCAGCAGCCAAATGGGCGAGGGGCTCCAAGAGACCCAGTACTTC
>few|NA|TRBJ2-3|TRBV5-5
CASSPVGGSSTDTQYF
TGTGCCAGCAGCCCGGTCGGGGGTTCTAGCACAGATACGCAGTATTTT
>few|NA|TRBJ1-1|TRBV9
CASSLFDGGGGEAFF
TGTGCCAGCAGCCTTTTCGATGGGGGCGGGGGTGAAGCTTTCTTT
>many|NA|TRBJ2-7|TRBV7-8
CASSIRTYEQYF
TGTGCCAGCAGCATTAGAACCTACGAGCAGTACTTC
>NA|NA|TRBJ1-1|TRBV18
CASSPWRAQDEAFF
TGTGCCAGCTCACCATGGAGGGCCCAGGATGAAGCTTTCTTT
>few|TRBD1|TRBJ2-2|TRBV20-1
CSATQGPPNTGELFF
TGCAGTGCTACACAGGGGCCCCCGAACACCGGGGAGCTGTTTTTT
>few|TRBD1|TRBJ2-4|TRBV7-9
CASSRTGFTKNIQYF
TGTGCCAGCAGCAGGACAGGGTTTACCAAAAACATTCAGTACTTC
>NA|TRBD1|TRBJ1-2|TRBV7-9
CASSLPRPGGGYGYTF
TGTGCCAGCAGCTTACCCCGCCCAGGGGGCGGCTATGGCTACACCTTC
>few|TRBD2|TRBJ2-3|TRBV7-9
CASSRSTSGETQYF
TGTGCCAGCAGCCGATCCACTAGCGGGGAAACACAGTATTTT
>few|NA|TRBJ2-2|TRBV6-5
CASSGTSTGELFF
TGTGCCAGCAGCGGAACTAGCACCGGGGAGCTGTTTTTT
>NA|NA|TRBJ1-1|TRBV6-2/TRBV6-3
CASSYSGAAEAFF
TGTGCCAGCAGTTACTCCGGGGCCGCGGAAGCTTTCTTT
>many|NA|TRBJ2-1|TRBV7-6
CASSLLGTPYNEQFF
TGTGCCAGCAGCTTACTGGGGACTCCCTACAATGAGCAGTTCTTC
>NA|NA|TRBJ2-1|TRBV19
CASSPHSSMRLAGDEQFF
TGTGCCAGTAGTCCTCACTCAAGCATGAGACTAGCAGGGGATGAGCAGTTCTTC
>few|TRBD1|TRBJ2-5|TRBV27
CASSPGQGAGETQYF
TGTGCCAGCAGCCCGGGACAGGGGGCAGGGGAGACCCAGTACTTC
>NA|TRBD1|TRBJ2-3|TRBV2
CASEPGQGIYTDTQYF
TGTGCCAGCGAGCCGGGACAGGGGATTTACACAGATACGCAGTATTTT
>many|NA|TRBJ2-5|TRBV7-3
CASSLTASRQETQYF
TGTGCCAGCAGCTTAACGGCTAGCCGCCAAGAGACCCAGTACTTC
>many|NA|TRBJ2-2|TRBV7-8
CASPSTGELFF
TGTGCCAGCCCCTCCACCGGGGAGCTGTTTTTT
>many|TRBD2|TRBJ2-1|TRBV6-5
CASSYSESGAYNEQFF
TGTGCCAGCAGTTACTCGGAAAGCGGGGCCTACAATGAGCAGTTCTTC
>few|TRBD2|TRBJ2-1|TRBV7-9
CASSVPTSGGYEQFF
TGTGCCAGCAGCGTCCCGACTAGCGGGGGGTATGAGCAGTTCTTC
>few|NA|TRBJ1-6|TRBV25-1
CASSEWGPGDSPLHF
TGTGCCAGCAGTGAATGGGGCCCCGGAGATTCACCCCTCCACTTT
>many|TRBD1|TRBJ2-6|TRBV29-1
CSVGQGSGANVLTF
TGCAGCGTGGGACAGGGGAGCGGGGCCAACGTCCTGACTTTC
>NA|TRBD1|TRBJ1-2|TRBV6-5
CASSSRQGRINYGYTF
TGTGCCAGCAGCTCCCGACAGGGTCGGATTAACTATGGCTACACCTTC
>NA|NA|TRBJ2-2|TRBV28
CASKRQSNTGELFF
TGTGCCAGCAAACGACAATCGAACACCGGGGAGCTGTTTTTT
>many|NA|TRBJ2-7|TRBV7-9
CASSSAGTLPYEQYF
TGTGCCAGCAGCTCGGCCGGGACCCTGCCCTACGAGCAGTACTTC
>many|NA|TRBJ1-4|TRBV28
CASSFRTRVEKLFF
TGTGCCAGCAGTTTCCGGACAAGGGTGGAAAAACTGTTTTTT
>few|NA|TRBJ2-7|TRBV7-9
CASSLSRHHSYEQYF
TGTGCCAGCAGCTTGAGCAGGCATCACTCCTACGAGCAGTACTTC
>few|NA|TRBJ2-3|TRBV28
CASSFEASTDTQYF
TGTGCCAGCAGTTTTGAAGCTAGCACAGATACGCAGTATTTT
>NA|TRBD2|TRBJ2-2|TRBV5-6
CASSYGLANTGELFF
TGTGCCAGCAGCTATGGACTAGCGAACACCGGGGAGCTGTTTTTT
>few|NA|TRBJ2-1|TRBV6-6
CASRPSLNEQFF
TGTGCCAGCAGGCCCTCCCTGAATGAGCAGTTCTTC
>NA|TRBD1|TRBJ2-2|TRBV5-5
CASSLGRDRRSNTGELFF
TGTGCCAGCAGCTTGGGACGGGACAGGAGATCGAACACCGGGGAGCTGTTTTTT
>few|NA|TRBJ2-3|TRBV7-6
CASSRPRDGDWTDTQYF
TGTGCCAGCAGCCGCCCCCGGGACGGAGACTGGACAGATACGCAGTATTTT
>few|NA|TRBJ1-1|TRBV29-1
CSVLTGTLEAFF
TGCAGCGTTCTGACCGGGACACTTGAAGCTTTCTTT
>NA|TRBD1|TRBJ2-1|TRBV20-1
CSAPRPGQGSYNEQFF
TGCAGTGCGCCTCGCCCGGGACAGGGGTCCTACAATGAGCAGTTCTTC
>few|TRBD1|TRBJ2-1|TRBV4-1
CASSHPGQGSINEQFF
TGCGCCAGCAGCCACCCGGGACAGGGGTCGATCAATGAGCAGTTCTTC
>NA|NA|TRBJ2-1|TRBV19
CASSIFNEQFF
TGTGCCAGTAGTATTTTCAATGAGCAGTTCTTC
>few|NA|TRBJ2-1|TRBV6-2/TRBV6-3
CASSYLDNNEQFF
TGTGCCAGCAGTTACCTCGACAACAATGAGCAGTTCTTC
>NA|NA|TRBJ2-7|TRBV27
CASSPSMGGAYEQYF
TGTGCCAGCAGTCCCTCGATGGGGGGAGCCTACGAGCAGTACTTC
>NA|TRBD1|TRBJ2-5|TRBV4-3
CASSHLPGQQETQYF
TGCGCCAGCAGCCATCTTCCGGGACAGCAAGAGACCCAGTACTTC
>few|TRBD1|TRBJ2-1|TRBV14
CASSQDRGQRSYNEQFF
TGTGCCAGCAGCCAAGACAGGGGGCAGCGCTCCTACAATGAGCAGTTCTTC
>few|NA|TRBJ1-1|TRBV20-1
CSARTGPFEAFF
TGCAGTGCTCGTACAGGGCCCTTTGAAGCTTTCTTT
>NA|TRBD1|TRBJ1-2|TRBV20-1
CSARRRGQIYGYTF
TGCAGTGCTAGACGGAGGGGGCAAATCTATGGCTACACCTTC
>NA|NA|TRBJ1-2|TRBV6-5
CASSYGGSGYGYTF
TGTGCCAGCAGTTACGGGGGAAGCGGCTATGGCTACACCTTC
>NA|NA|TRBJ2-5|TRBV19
CASRNFRGLWGETQYF
TGTGCCAGTAGAAACTTCCGGGGCTTGTGGGGGGAGACCCAGTACTTC
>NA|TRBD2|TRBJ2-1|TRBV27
CASSLGSGVLANEQFF
TGTGCCAGCAGTTTGGGTAGCGGGGTTTTAGCGAATGAGCAGTTCTTC
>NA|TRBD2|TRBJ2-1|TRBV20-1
CSARFRGGRGEQFF
TGCAGTGCTAGGTTTCGGGGGGGCCGAGGTGAGCAGTTCTTC
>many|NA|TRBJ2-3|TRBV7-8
CASSLEPATDTQYF
TGTGCCAGCAGCTTAGAACCCGCCACAGATACGCAGTATTTT